This paragraph reports one TCR beta chain. Its antigen remains unidentified. The data were taken from a study of T cells expressing NK-cell markers. Across the whole study: Sorted T-cell subsets CD3+CD56+NKG2C+, CD3+CD56+NKG2C- and CD3+CD56-NKG2C+ were TCR beta-sequenced. Seven of the eight sequenced donors were classified as HCMV-seropositive, and one was classified as seronegative.

What made the TCR beta cDNA was 5'RACE template switching with UMIs. TCRdb re-called the 5' RACE reads; every CDR3 protein appears as one record, without DNA. This repertoire includes 150,000 or so distinct CDR3 sequences. The CDR3 covers 13 residues. The germline gives CDR1 MRHNA, CDR2 SNTAGT. Overall study findings and caveats: In several donors, these clonotypes also led the CD3+CD56-NKG2C+ fraction.

The sequencing input was blood T cells: a sorted CD56 or NKG2C T cell subset, CD4+ or CD8+ T cells, or bulk PBMC T cells (not recorded which). This rearrangement joins TRBV6-4 to TRBJ2-1. This TCR was sampled from a woman aged 45-60 years in good health. This CDR3 is CASSDFPSGEQFF.